The next 10 T cell receptor beta chains were all read from a single sample in a study of blood T cell repertoires in COVID-19. The assay was immunoSEQ multiplex PCR, and TCRdb's table has in-frame clones only and misses some. The data contain a few hundred thousand clones, roughly nine tenths of them seen just once; the ten biggest clones take up around 4.6%. The sequenced sample consisted of peripheral blood. The receptors were gathered from a woman between 35 and 50 years old who had recovered from COVID-19.

The chain couples TRBV14 to TRBJ2-1, with 8 bases lining up with TRBD2. Trimming took 1 base from V and 8 from J; bases not matched to a gene: 19. The CDR3 sequence is 19 residues long. CDR1 SGHDN and CDR2 FVKESK come from the germline V gene. The CDR3 loop reads CASSQGDYPLAGRLYEQFF. CDR3 bases: TGTGCCAGCAGCCAAGGGGACTACCCCTTAGCGGGAAGGTTGTATGAGCAGTTCTTC.

This clone was seen only once. The chain links TRBV7-9 to TRBJ1-2; the D is unclear. Deletions cut 1 base from V and 4 bases from J, with 16 bases between. Germline V lookup: CDR1 SEHNR, CDR2 FQNEAQ (reference sequence). This CDR3 has 16 residues. CDR3 amino acids: CASSLVPGSSSYGYTF. In nucleotides, the CDR3 is TGTGCCAGCAGCTTAGTCCCGGGTAGCAGCTCCTATGGCTACACCTTC. The whole variable domain, filled in from reference TRBV7-9 and TRBJ1-2, reads DTGVSQNPRHKITKRGQNVTFRCDPISEHNRLYWYRQTLGQGPEFLTYFQNEAQLEKSRLLSDRFSAERPKGSFSTLEIQRTEQGDSAMYLCASSLVPGSSSYGYTFGSGTRLTVV.

This CDR3 reads CASSTPRENTIYF. CDR3 bases: TGTGCCAGCAGCACACCTCGGGAAAACACCATATATTTT. The gene calls are TRBV11-2 and TRBJ1-3; D unresolved. The CDR3 length is 13 residues. Looked up from germline, CDR1 is SGHAT and CDR2 is FQNNGV. V lost 5 bases, J lost 6 bases, and 11 bases lay in between.

The rearrangement uses TRBV19 and TRBJ2-5; 12 bases are shared with TRBD2. Germline V gene sequence: CDR1 LNHDA, CDR2 SQIVND (reference sequence). J was trimmed by 5 bases and V by 1 base; bases with no gene match: 8. This CDR3 has 17 amino acids. The CDR3 DNA sequence: TGTGCCAGTAGTATAGTCTCTAGCGGGAGGGCCTTGGAGACCCAGTACTTC. Its translation is CASSIVSSGRALETQYF.

The rearrangement uses TRBV5-4 and TRBJ2-7; D is ambiguous. CDR1 is SGHNT and CDR2 is YYREEE in the germline V gene (reference sequence). Trimming shortened V by 4 bases and J by 5 bases, and 13 bases separated the two germline ends. This CDR3 region has 13 residues. The CDR3 DNA sequence: TGTGCCAGCAGCCACCCCCCCAGTAACGAGCAGTACTTC. It specifies CASSHPPSNEQYF.

The chain is built from TRBV10-1 and TRBJ2-7, with 7 bases identical to TRBD1. V lost 6 bases and J lost 2; bases outside the gene matches: 7. The CDR3 consists of 14 residues. Germline V gives CDR1 WNHNN, CDR2 SYGVQD (reference sequence). CDR3 nucleotide sequence: TGCGCCAGCAGCCCGAACGGACAGGCCTACGAGCAGTACTTC. This codes for CASSPNGQAYEQYF.

The chain joins TRBV7-2 to TRBJ1-5; no clear D. Trimming pared 2 bases from V and 6 bases from J, leaving 5 bases between. Germline CDR1 and CDR2: SGHTA and FQGNSA. The CDR3 covers 12 residues. CDR3 protein: CASSLRGQPQHF. CDR3 DNA: TGTGCCAGCAGCTTACGGGGTCAGCCCCAGCATTTT.

The chain recombines TRBV7-7 with TRBJ2-5; TRBD1 agrees at 8 bases. The CDR3 loop spans 13 amino acids. V dropped 5 bases and J dropped 8; count of bases not matched to a gene: 7. Germline CDR1 SSHAT, CDR2 FNYEAQ (reference sequence). CDR3 in DNA: TGTGCCAGCAGCCCCGGGACAGGTTCTACCCAGTACTTC. Its protein is CASSPGTGSTQYF.

The chain employs TRBV7-6 and TRBJ2-1, with D perhaps matching TRBD1 (6 bases). Germline CDR1 is SGHVS and CDR2 is FNYEAQ. The CDR3 has 17 residues. V gave up 5 bases and J gave up 0 bases, with 17 bases separating them. The CDR3 loop is CASSHLGAASSYNEQFF. The CDR3 DNA follows: TGTGCCAGCAGCCACTTGGGGGCGGCCAGCTCCTACAATGAGCAGTTCTTC.

V usage is TRBV7-2 and J usage is TRBJ2-7, with TRBD2 matching 9 bases. Trimming took 2 bases from V and 2 from J; bases not matched to a gene: 4. From germline, CDR1 is SGHTA and CDR2 FQGNSA. The CDR3 spans 15 residues. The CDR3 DNA sequence: TGTGCCAGCAGCTTACTAGCGGGACCCCCCTACGAGCAGTACTTC. As protein: CASSLLAGPPYEQYF.